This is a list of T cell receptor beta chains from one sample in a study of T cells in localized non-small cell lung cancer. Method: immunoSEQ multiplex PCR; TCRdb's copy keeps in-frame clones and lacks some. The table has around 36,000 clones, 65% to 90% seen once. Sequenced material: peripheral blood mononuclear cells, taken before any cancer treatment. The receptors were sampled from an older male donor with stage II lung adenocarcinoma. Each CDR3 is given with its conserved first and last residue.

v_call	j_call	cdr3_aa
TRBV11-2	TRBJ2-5	CASSLDGPGGGTQYF
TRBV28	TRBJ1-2	CASSERFYGYTF
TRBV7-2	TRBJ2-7	CASSSRQRATYEQYF
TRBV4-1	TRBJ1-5	CASSNSGTGFGSSNQPQHF
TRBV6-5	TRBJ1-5	CASSPTRDQPQHF
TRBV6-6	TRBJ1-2	CASSPGDYGYTF
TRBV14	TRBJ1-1	CASSPQFPGEAFF
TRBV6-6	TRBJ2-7	CASSLGREQYF
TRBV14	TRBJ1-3	CASSQRDRGNTIYF
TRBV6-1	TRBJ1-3	CASSEGARLSGNTIYF
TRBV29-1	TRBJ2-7	CSVEEGVNEQYF
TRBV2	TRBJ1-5	CASRGTGGSEQPQHF
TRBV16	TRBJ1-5	CASSQSPVGHPVGQPQHF
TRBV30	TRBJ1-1	CAWSLQGARGTEAFF
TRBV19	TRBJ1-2	CASSETGSSLYGYTF
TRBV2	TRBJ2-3	CASSVAGVATDTQYF
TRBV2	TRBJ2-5	CASGSGDSLAETQYF
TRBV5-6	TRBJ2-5	CASSSEGFGTQYF
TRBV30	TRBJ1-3	CAWSLTVYSGNTIYF
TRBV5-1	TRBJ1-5	CASSYTGSNQPQHF
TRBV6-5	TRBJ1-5	CASSVTPGVNQPQHF
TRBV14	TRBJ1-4	CASSPPGREKLFF
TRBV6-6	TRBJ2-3	CASSYGQGPPDTQYF
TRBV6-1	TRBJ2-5	CASSEVEGETQYF
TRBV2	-	CASSGRDRFNEQYF
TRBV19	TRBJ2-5	CASSMGTVPVGTQYF
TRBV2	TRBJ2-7	CASSGTGGIEQYF
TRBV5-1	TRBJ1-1	CASSLGTEAFF
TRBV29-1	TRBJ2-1	CSAAESSYNEQFF
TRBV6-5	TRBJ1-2	CASRGQAGYTF
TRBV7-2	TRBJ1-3	CASSPRNTIYF
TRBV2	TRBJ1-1	CASSWDRAAGKAFF
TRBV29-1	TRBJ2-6	CSVTGFRSGANVLTF
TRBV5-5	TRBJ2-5	CASSPPPGREGKETQYF
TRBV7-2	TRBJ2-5	CASSSLVKETQYF
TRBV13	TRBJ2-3	CASSPRDRATDTQYF
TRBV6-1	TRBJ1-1	CASSEQAGLRGTEAFF
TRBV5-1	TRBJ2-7	CASRFQGPYEQYF
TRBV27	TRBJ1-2	CATSTPTGMDTF
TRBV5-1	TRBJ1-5	CASSLDSNQPQHF
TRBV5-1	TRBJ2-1	CASSSRTGLEVHEQFF
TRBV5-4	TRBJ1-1	CASSLGQGRAEAFF
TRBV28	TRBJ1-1	CASSSDRGTEAFF
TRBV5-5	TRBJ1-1	CASSLGAGLGEAFF
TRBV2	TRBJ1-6	CASSEETGWRNSPLHF
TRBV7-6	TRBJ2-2	CASSPSTGELFF
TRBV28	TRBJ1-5	CASSLDQPQHF
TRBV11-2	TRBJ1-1	CACARGTEAFF
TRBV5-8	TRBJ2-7	CASSMEGAYEQYF
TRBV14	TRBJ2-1	CASSLTYNEQFF
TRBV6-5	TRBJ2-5	CASKGEGARQETQYF
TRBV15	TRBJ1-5	CATSSIYNQPQHF
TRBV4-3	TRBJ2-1	CASSLQVAGEVEQFF
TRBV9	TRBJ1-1	CASTPAEAGFEAFF
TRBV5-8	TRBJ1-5	CASSRGTGGIGNQPQHF
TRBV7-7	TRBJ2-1	CASSLGSAVNEQFF